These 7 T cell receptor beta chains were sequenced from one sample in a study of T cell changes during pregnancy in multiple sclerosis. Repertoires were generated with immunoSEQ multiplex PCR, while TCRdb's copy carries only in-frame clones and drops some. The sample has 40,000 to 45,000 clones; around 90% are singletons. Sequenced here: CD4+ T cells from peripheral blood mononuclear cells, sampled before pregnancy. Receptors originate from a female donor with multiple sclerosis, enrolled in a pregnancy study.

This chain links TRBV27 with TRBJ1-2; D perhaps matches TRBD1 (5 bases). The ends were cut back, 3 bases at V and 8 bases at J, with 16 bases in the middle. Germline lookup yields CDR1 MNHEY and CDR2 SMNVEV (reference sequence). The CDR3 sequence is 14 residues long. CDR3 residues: CASSLGPGRWGYTF. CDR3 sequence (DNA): TGTGCCAGCAGTTTGGGTCCAGGGCGATGGGGCTACACCTTC.

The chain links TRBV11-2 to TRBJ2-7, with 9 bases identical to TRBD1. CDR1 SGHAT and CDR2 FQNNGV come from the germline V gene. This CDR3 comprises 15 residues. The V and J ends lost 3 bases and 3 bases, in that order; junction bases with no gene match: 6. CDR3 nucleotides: TGTGCCAGCAGCTTTATCTGGGGACAGGGCTACGAGCAGTACTTC. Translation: CASSFIWGQGYEQYF.

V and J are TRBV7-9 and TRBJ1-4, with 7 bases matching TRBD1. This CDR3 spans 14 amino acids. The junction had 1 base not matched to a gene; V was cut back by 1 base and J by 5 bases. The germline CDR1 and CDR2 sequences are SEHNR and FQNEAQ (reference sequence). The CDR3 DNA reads TGTGCCAGCAGCTTAGGGGACAGAAATGAAAAACTGTTTTTT. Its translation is CASSLGDRNEKLFF.

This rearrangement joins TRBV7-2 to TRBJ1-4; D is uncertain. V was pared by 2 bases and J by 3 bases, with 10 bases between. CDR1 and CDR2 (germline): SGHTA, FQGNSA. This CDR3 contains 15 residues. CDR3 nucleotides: TGTGCCAGCAGCTTAAAAAAGCGGGCTAATGAAAAACTGTTTTTT. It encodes CASSLKKRANEKLFF.

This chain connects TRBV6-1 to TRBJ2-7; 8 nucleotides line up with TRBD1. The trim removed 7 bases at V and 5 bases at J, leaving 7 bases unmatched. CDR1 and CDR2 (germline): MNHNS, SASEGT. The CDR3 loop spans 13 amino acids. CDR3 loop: CASTDRGAHEQYF. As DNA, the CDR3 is TGTGCCAGCACCGACAGGGGCGCCCACGAGCAGTACTTC.

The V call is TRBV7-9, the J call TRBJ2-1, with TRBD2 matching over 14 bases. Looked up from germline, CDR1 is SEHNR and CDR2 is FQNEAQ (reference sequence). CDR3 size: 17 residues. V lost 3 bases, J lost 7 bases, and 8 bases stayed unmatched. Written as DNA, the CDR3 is TGTGCCAGCAGCTTGGGGGGACTAGCGGGGGCTAGAAATGAGCAGTTCTTC. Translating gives CASSLGGLAGARNEQFF. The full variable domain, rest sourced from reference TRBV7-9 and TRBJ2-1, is DTGVSQNPRHKITKRGQNVTFRCDPISEHNRLYWYRQTLGQGPEFLTYFQNEAQLEKSRLLSDRFSAERPKGSFSTLEIQRTEQGDSAMYLCASSLGGLAGARNEQFFGPGTRLTVL.

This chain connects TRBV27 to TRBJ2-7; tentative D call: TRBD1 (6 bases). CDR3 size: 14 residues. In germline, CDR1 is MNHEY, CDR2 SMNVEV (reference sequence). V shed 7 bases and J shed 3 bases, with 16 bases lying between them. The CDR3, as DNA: TGTGCCAGCACTCTTAGGGCACAGGGCTACGAGCAGTACTTC. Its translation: CASTLRAQGYEQYF.